The 9 T cell receptor beta chains reported below all come from one sample, sequenced in a study of regulatory T cells in long-lasting Graves disease. Time point here: persistent/refractory GD, antithyroid drugs over 5 years with positive TRAb. PBMC RNA served as the TCR library source. The authors built TCR beta libraries using iRepertoire HTBI primers and Arm-PCR of CDR3 regions. MiXCR, applied by TCRdb to the multiplex PCR reads, yields one record per CDR3 protein. Of about 660,000 distinct CDR3 sequences in the sample, around 32% are singletons; the top ten hold about 42%. Here the sequenced sample was peripheral blood mononuclear cells (PBMCs), taken when the disease was refractory, from a patient treated with antithyroid drugs. These TCRs come from a female donor with Graves disease.

About this clonotype: A read error is possible here, since a much larger clone lies one base away. This chain links TRBV6-1 with TRBJ1-4; the D is unclear. This CDR3 comprises 11 residues. Germline CDR1 reads MNHNS; CDR2 reads SASEGT. V gave up 6 bases and J gave up 4 bases, with 3 bases separating them. DNA for the CDR3: TGTGCCAGCAGGGATAATGAAAAACTGTTTTTT. Its protein product is CASRDNEKLFF.

Only a few counts were recorded for this clonotype. The chain is built from TRBV3-1 and TRBJ1-2; D gene uncertain. Trimming left V 0 bases short and J 7 bases short, with 6 bases between. The germline V gene encodes CDR1 LGHDT and CDR2 YNNKEL (reference sequence). The CDR3 has 12 residues. The CDR3 spells CASSQDSGGYTF. CDR3 in DNA: TGTGCCAGCAGCCAAGATTCCGGTGGCTACACCTTC.

CDR3 region: CASNWGNQPQHF. DNA of the CDR3: TGTGCCAGCAATTGGGGGAATCAGCCCCAGCATTTT. This chain uses TRBV25-1 with TRBJ1-5, with D tentatively TRBD1 (5 bases). This CDR3 has 12 residues. Germline CDR1 reads MGHDK; CDR2 reads SYGVNS. Trimming left V 7 bases short and J 4 bases short, with 8 bases between.

This clonotype was counted only a few times. V is TRBV27 and J is TRBJ2-7, with 7 bases lining up with TRBD1. The junction had 10 bases not matched to a gene; V was cut back by 2 bases and J by 6 bases. CDR1 MNHEY and CDR2 SMNVEV come from the germline V gene (reference sequence). This CDR3 spans 15 amino acids. CDR3 sequence reads: CASSLTRDSLPEQYF. In DNA, the CDR3 is TGTGCCAGCAGTTTAACTCGGGACAGCCTGCCCGAGCAGTACTTC.

The V call is TRBV29-1, the J call TRBJ2-7; 8 bases line up with TRBD2. Germline assignment: CDR1 SQVTM and CDR2 ANQGSEA. The V gene end was trimmed by 0 bases and the J gene end by 4 bases; junction bases not matched to a gene: 11. This CDR3 contains 16 residues. The CDR3 DNA reads as TGCAGCGTTGAAGATCCGGAGGGGACTAGTGGATACGAGCAGTACTTC. It specifies CSVEDPEGTSGYEQYF.

This chain joins TRBV12-3 or TRBV12-4 and TRBJ1-5; a weak D match, TRBD1 (5 bases). V lost 2 bases and J 11 bases, leaving 13 bases between the germline ends. The CDR3 length is 13 residues. CDR3 protein: CASSLQGAGAQHF. The CDR3 DNA is TGTGCCAGCAGTTTACAGGGAGCCGGGGCCCAGCATTTT.

The chain combines TRBV10-3 with TRBJ2-7; TRBD1 agrees at 9 bases. The CDR3 sequence is 15 residues long. J was trimmed by 3 bases and V by 6 bases; bases with no gene match: 9. Per the germline V gene, CDR1 is ENHRY and CDR2 is SYGVKD. CDR3 nucleotides: TGTGCCATCAGGGAGCGTCCGGGACAGGGCTACGAGCAGTACTTC. It is translated as CAIRERPGQGYEQYF.

The chain uses TRBV7-6 and TRBJ1-4; TRBD1 agrees at 10 bases. CDR3 length: 15 residues. CDR1 SGHVS and CDR2 FNYEAQ come from the germline V gene. The ends lost 5 bases at V and 7 bases at J; junction bases unmatched: 7. The CDR3: CASSPAWTGGEKLFF. Written as DNA, the CDR3 is TGTGCCAGCAGCCCAGCCTGGACAGGGGGTGAAAAACTGTTTTTT.

The chain uses TRBV28 and TRBJ1-5; D is undetermined. Germline-derived CDR1 and CDR2 are MDHEN and SYDVKM. V was trimmed by 3 bases and J by 6 bases, leaving 9 bases between them. The CDR3 runs to 13 residues. Here the CDR3 DNA reads TGTGCCAGCAGTTTTAGTTTAACTCAGCCCCAGCATTTT. It codes for CASSFSLTQPQHF.